The 16 T cell receptor beta chains below were found in one sample sequenced in a study of beta chain features in type 1 diabetes. Study findings and constraints: Shorter TCRB CDR3s, moderately but significantly so, were found in Type 1 diabetes patients in all four CD4+ subsets.

Every isolated RNA sample was fully reverse transcribed, so sequencing captured expressed TCRB transcripts. Repertoires were generated with immunoSEQ multiplex PCR, while TCRdb's copy carries only in-frame clones and drops some. The sample has 150,000 to 200,000 clones; 8% to 8.5% are singletons. These receptors' targets are unknown. The source material was central memory CD4+ T cells from blood. These receptors all come from a woman between 18 and 30 years old with type 1 diabetes.

This clone was counted only a few times. The chain employs TRBV28 and TRBJ2-2; maybe TRBD2 (5 bases). CDR1 MDHEN and CDR2 SYDVKM come from the germline V gene. There are 15 residues in the CDR3. Deletions cut 6 bases from V and 0 bases from J, with 11 bases between. The CDR3 is CASSPRRANTGELFF. The CDR3 DNA sequence: TGTGCCAGCAGCCCTCGGCGGGCGAACACCGGGGAGCTGTTTTTT.

This clone was counted between two and nine times. The CDR3 DNA follows: TGTGCCAGCATGTGGGACAGTACAAACTCCTACGAGCAGTACTTC. It is translated as CASMWDSTNSYEQYF. The chain carries TRBV6-5 and TRBJ2-7, with TRBD1 matching over 7 bases. The length of the CDR3 is 15 residues. Germline loops: CDR1 MNHEY, CDR2 SVGAGI. Trimming at V came to 7 bases and at J to 0 bases, leaving 9 bases not matched to a gene.

CDR3 DNA sequence: TGTGCCAGCAGGACCGGGACTAGAGCCTACGAGCAGTACTTC. This codes for CASRTGTRAYEQYF. The chain links TRBV2 to TRBJ2-7; the match to TRBD2 covers 8 bases. Trimming removed 6 bases from V and 2 bases from J; junction bases left unmatched: 6. Germline assignment: CDR1 SNHLY and CDR2 FYNNEI. The CDR3 loop spans 14 amino acids.

This clone was counted at least ten times. The V gene is TRBV18, the J gene TRBJ2-3; D uncertain. Trimming stripped 0 bases from V and 1 base from J, with 5 bases between. The V gene's germline CDR1 is KGHSH and CDR2 LQKENI. The CDR3 is 14 residues long. In DNA form, the CDR3 reads TGTGCCAGCTCACCACCTAGCCGCACAGATACGCAGTATTTT. As protein: CASSPPSRTDTQYF.

This clone came up a few times. The V call is TRBV9, the J call TRBJ2-2; 7 positions match TRBD2. The CDR3 is 17 amino acids. The V gene's germline CDR1 is SGDLS and CDR2 YYNGEE. V was pared by 2 bases and J by 3 bases, with 10 bases of the junction left unmatched. DNA of the CDR3: TGTGCCAGCAGCGTCATGGGGAGGGATCGATACACCGGGGAGCTGTTTTTT. Its protein product is CASSVMGRDRYTGELFF.

This clone came up a few times. The rearrangement links TRBV7-3 to TRBJ1-2; possible D gene TRBD1, 6 bases. Trimming left V 5 bases short and J 1 base short, with 11 bases between. CDR1 is SGHTA and CDR2 is FQGTGA in the germline V gene. CDR3 length: 14 amino acids. The CDR3 loop reads CASSPTGYNYGYTF. CDR3 nucleotide sequence: TGTGCCAGCAGCCCCACAGGGTATAACTATGGCTACACCTTC.

This clone has only a few counts. The CDR3 nucleotides read TGTGCCAGCAGTGTCAGAAGTCAGTACTTC. This codes for CASSVRSQYF. The rearrangement uses TRBV2 and TRBJ2-7; D ambiguous. With 4 bases removed from V and 10 bases from J, the gap between germline ends came to 8 bases. This CDR3 is 10 amino acids long. Germline V gives CDR1 SNHLY, CDR2 FYNNEI.

Only a few counts were recorded for this clone. The rearrangement uses TRBV4-3 and TRBJ2-7; tentatively, D is TRBD1 (5 bases). CDR1 LGHNA and CDR2 YSLEER come from the germline V gene. The CDR3 sequence is 14 residues long. V was pared by 1 base and J by 3 bases, with 10 bases between. As DNA, the CDR3 is TGCGCCAGCAGCCAAGCCCTAGGGGACTACGAGCAGTACTTC. Translation gives CASSQALGDYEQYF.

This clone has only a few counts. The CDR3 DNA follows: TGTGCCAGCTCACCGGGACTAGCGGGAGCCTACGAGCAGTACTTC. Encoded protein: CASSPGLAGAYEQYF. The chain recombines TRBV28 with TRBJ2-7; 14 positions agree with TRBD2. The CDR3 has 15 amino acids. After removal of 8 bases from V and 2 bases from J, the junction contained 5 bases not matched to a gene. CDR1 is MDHEN and CDR2 is SYDVKM in the germline V gene.

A few counts support this clone. This chain joins TRBV9 and TRBJ2-1; 7 nucleotides agree with TRBD1. Germline CDR1 and CDR2: SGDLS and YYNGEE. The CDR3 consists of 18 residues. Germline trimming cut 4 bases from V and 3 bases from J; bases unmatched to any gene: 16. CDR3 in amino acids: CASSLTGQPSLYYNEQFF. CDR3 DNA: TGTGCCAGCAGCTTGACGGGACAGCCTTCTTTGTACTACAATGAGCAGTTCTTC. The variable domain in full, completed from reference TRBV9 and TRBJ2-1, reads DSGVTQTPKHLITATGQRVTLRCSPRSGDLSVYWYQQSLDQGLQFLIQYYNGEERAKGNILERFSAQQFPDLHSELNLSSLELGDSALYFCASSLTGQPSLYYNEQFFGPGTRLTVL.

V and J are TRBV11-2 and TRBJ2-3; D call uncertain. Germline assignment: CDR1 SGHAT and CDR2 FQNNGV. The CDR3 extends over 14 amino acids. V lost 3 bases and J lost 1, with 8 bases in between. The CDR3 DNA sequence: TGTGCCAGCAGCTTTTTCGCAGGCACAGATACGCAGTATTTT. This codes for CASSFFAGTDTQYF.

This clone occurred a few times. The chain is built from TRBV9 and TRBJ2-7; 11 bases line up with TRBD2. The CDR3 spans 18 residues. Trimming cost V 3 bases and J 3 bases; bases outside gene matches: 14. Germline V gene lookup returns CDR1 SGDLS and CDR2 YYNGEE. CDR3 region: CASSASTGLAEDHYEQYF. CDR3 DNA sequence: TGTGCCAGCAGCGCGTCTACGGGACTAGCGGAAGATCACTACGAGCAGTACTTC.

This clone was counted only a few times. J is TRBJ2-7 and V is TRBV29-1; TRBD1 matches at 7 bases. Germline CDR1 SQVTM, CDR2 ANQGSEA. The CDR3 consists of 13 residues. V lost 4 bases and J lost 5; bases outside the gene matches: 8. CDR3 in amino acids: CSVAGQSFHEQYF. CDR3 bases: TGCAGCGTTGCGGGACAGTCGTTCCACGAGCAGTACTTC.

This clone was seen more than once but under ten times. The V and J genes are TRBV25-1 and TRBJ2-7; no clear D gene. Germline V gene data show CDR1 as MGHDK and CDR2 as SYGVNS. The length of the CDR3 is 16 residues. V was pared by 5 bases and J by 3 bases, with 20 bases between. The CDR3 is CASSPPAQVRYYEQYF. CDR3 nucleotide sequence: TGTGCCAGCAGTCCCCCGGCCCAGGTTCGCTACTACGAGCAGTACTTC.

The sample holds a few counts of this clone. The chain employs TRBV28 and TRBJ1-3; tentative D call: TRBD1 (6 bases). CDR3 length: 15 amino acids. From germline, CDR1 is MDHEN and CDR2 SYDVKM. V was pared by 8 bases and J by 0 bases, with 14 bases between. For the CDR3, the DNA is TGTGCCAGCCGCTTTCGGGGGGCCTCTGGAAACACCATATATTTT. It translates to CASRFRGASGNTIYF.

The table lists this clone with a few counts. The chain carries TRBV28 and TRBJ2-1, with 10 positions matching TRBD2. Trimming took 7 bases from V and 6 from J; bases not matched to a gene: 9. The V gene's germline CDR1 is MDHEN and CDR2 SYDVKM. CDR3 length: 15 amino acids. Written as DNA, the CDR3 is TGTGCCAGCAACCAGGTCCTAGCGGGAGTCAATGAGCAGTTCTTC. It encodes CASNQVLAGVNEQFF.